These T cell receptor beta chains were read from a single sample in a study of T-cell reconstitution after alpha-beta-depleted transplantation in children. TCRdb itself ran the PCR reads through MiXCR, one entry per CDR3 protein. The table includes about 870,000 distinct CDR3 sequences, about 15% detected once. The specimen comprised PBMCs, mostly from graft donor cells, sampled 360 days after TCRalphabeta/CD19-depleted stem cell transplant. These receptor sequences come from a male patient younger than 18 who had a stem cell transplant for acute lymphoblastic leukemia, so the T cells may come from the graft donor. Both conserved end residues are part of each CDR3. A D gene is named only where the DNA matches it firmly. A clone size is listed for some rows: how often the clone was seen (once, few, many), or a class if it is expanded.

J | size | V | D | CDR3 | DNA
TRBJ1-5 | . | TRBV12-3/TRBV12-4 | . | CASSRGRLSNQPQHF | TGTGCCAGCAGCCGGGGACGACTGAGCAATCAGCCCCAGCATTTT
TRBJ2-1 | few | TRBV29-1 | TRBD2 | CSVIGTSGYNEQFF | TGCAGCGTGATCGGGACTAGCGGCTACAATGAGCAGTTCTTC
TRBJ2-7 | . | TRBV15 | . | CATSRDLSGLGSYEQYF | TGTGCCACCAGCAGAGATTTGAGCGGCCTCGGCTCCTACGAGCAGTACTTC
TRBJ2-7 | . | TRBV14 | TRBD2 | CASSQPQSMVASGTPSRSYEQYF | TGTGCCAGCAGCCAACCACAGAGCATGGTGGCTAGCGGGACTCCCAGCAGGTCCTACGAGCAGTACTTC
TRBJ2-5 | few | TRBV18 | TRBD1 | CASSPRLQGTGETQYF | TGTGCCAGCTCACCACGCCTACAGGGGACCGGGGAGACCCAGTACTTC
TRBJ2-7 | . | TRBV7-3 | . | CASSPSREEQYF | TGTGCCAGCAGCCCGTCCCGTGAGGAGCAGTACTTC
TRBJ2-1 | many | TRBV5-1 | . | CASSSGTPLYNEQFF | TGCGCCAGCAGCTCCGGGACTCCCTTATACAATGAGCAGTTCTTC
TRBJ2-7 | many | TRBV5-1 | . | CASSLEAPYAYEQYF | TGCGCCAGCAGCTTGGAGGCCCCCTACGCCTACGAGCAGTACTTC
TRBJ1-5 | few | TRBV6-1 | TRBD1 | CASSQTGGIGNQPQHF | TGTGCCAGCAGTCAGACAGGGGGTATTGGCAATCAGCCCCAGCATTTT
TRBJ2-2 | . | TRBV2 | TRBD2 | CASSSLAVLTGELFF | TGTGCCAGCAGTTCTCTAGCGGTCCTCACCGGGGAGCTGTTTTTT
TRBJ2-7 | . | TRBV4-1 | TRBD1 | CASSHRTGGVYEQYF | TGCGCCAGCAGCCACCGGACAGGGGGCGTCTACGAGCAGTACTTC
TRBJ2-1 | . | TRBV7-3 | TRBD2 | CASSLLAGGGGNEQFF | TGTGCCAGCAGCTTGCTAGCGGGTGGGGGGGGCAATGAGCAGTTCTTC
TRBJ2-1 | few | TRBV2 | . | CASSEAEAGYNEQFF | TGTGCCAGCAGTGAAGCCGAGGCGGGGTACAATGAGCAGTTCTTC
TRBJ2-7 | many | TRBV20-1 | . | CSARPQSLVEQYF | TGCAGTGCTAGACCCCAGAGCCTGGTCGAGCAGTACTTC